This T cell receptor beta chain comes out of a study of shared clonotypes between healthy human individuals. The CDR3 covers 14 residues. The germline V gene encodes CDR1 SSHAT and CDR2 FNYEAQ (reference sequence). Notes on this clone: Relative to the germline gene, one junction end is altered; a read error may explain this.

CD8 cells regarded as naive lacked CD45RO, were positively chosen for CCR7, and omitted terminally differentiated effector memory CD45RA+ cells. The data were produced by immunoSEQ multiplex PCR, yet TCRdb's version contains in-frame clones alone and is incomplete. The sample carries about 1,900,000 clones, just under 95% recorded once. The sequencing sample was made of naive CD8+ T cells sorted from blood. The sequence was obtained from a man between 18 and 35 years old in good health. The V call is TRBV7-7, the J call TRBJ2-1, with a tentative D call TRBD1 (6 bases). The CDR3 bases are TGTGCTAGCAGCCCTGGAACAGGGTCCAATGAGCAGTTCTTC. This gives the protein CASSPGTGSNEQFF. Looking up the rest from reference TRBV7-7 and TRBJ2-1 gives the full variable domain: GAGVSQSPRYKVTKRGQDVTLRCDPISSHATLYWYQQALGQGPEFLTYFNYEAQPDKSGLPSDRFSAERPEGSISTLTIQRTEQRDSAMYRCASSPGTGSNEQFFGPGTRLTVL.